A single sample gave rise to the 19 T cell receptor beta chains below, sequenced in a study of siplizumab effects on memory and regulatory T cells. Produced via immunoSEQ multiplex PCR; TCRdb's table is partial and in-frame only. The profile shows tens of thousands of clones, around 97% of them singletons. The sequenced sample was naive CD4+ T cells sorted from blood. The receptors come from a human donor in good health.

This clone showed up just a few times. V and J are TRBV30 and TRBJ1-1; no definite D call. This CDR3 has 15 residues. CDR1 is GTSNPN and CDR2 is SVGIG in the germline V gene (reference sequence). The V end was cut by 1 base, the J end by 6 bases, with 18 bases between. The CDR3 DNA follows: TGTGCCTGGAGTGGGGGAAGGGAATTGAGGGCTGAAGCTTTCTTT. Protein: CAWSGGRELRAEAFF. The full variable domain, with the rest looked up from reference TRBV30 and TRBJ1-1, is SQTIHQWPATLVQPVGSPLSLECTVEGTSNPNLYWYRQAAGRGLQLLFYSVGIGQISSEVPQNLSASRPQDRQFILSSKKLLLSDSGFYLCAWSGGRELRAEAFFGQGTRLTVV.

The V gene is TRBV21-1, the J gene TRBJ2-5. TRBV21-1 is a pseudogene. The CDR3 length is 8 residues. CDR3: CARETQYF. The CDR3 DNA follows: TGTGCCAGGGAGACCCAGTACTTC.

The V gene is TRBV5-1, the J gene TRBJ2-7; 8 bases fit TRBD1. Per germline, CDR1 SGHRS and CDR2 YFSETQ. The V segment lost 2 bases and the J segment 6 bases; nucleotides outside the gene matches: 16. The CDR3 has 17 residues. The CDR3 coding sequence is TGCGCCAGCAGCTTAAATATCCCGGGACAGGCGCCTGGCGAGCAGTACTTC. Amino acid sequence: CASSLNIPGQAPGEQYF.

The chain uses TRBV7-2 and TRBJ1-5; D may be TRBD1 (5 bases). Trimming removed 1 base from V and 2 bases from J, with 12 bases in between. The CDR3 covers 16 residues. Germline CDR1 reads SGHTA; CDR2 reads FQGNSA. CDR3 sequence: CASSLGAGAGNQPQHF. CDR3 bases: TGTGCCAGCAGCTTAGGTGCTGGGGCGGGCAATCAGCCCCAGCATTTT.

V gene TRBV7-2 combines with J gene TRBJ2-7; TRBD1 is a possible D gene (6 bases). The CDR3 consists of 13 residues. Trimming pared 1 base from V and 2 bases from J, leaving 6 bases between. Germline lookup yields CDR1 SGHTA and CDR2 FQGNSA. CDR3 in amino acids: CASSLGGPYEQYF. The DNA for the CDR3 is TGTGCCAGCAGCTTAGGGGGGCCCTACGAGCAGTACTTC. The full variable domain, with the rest looked up from reference TRBV7-2 and TRBJ2-7, is GAGVSQSPSNKVTEKGKDVELRCDPISGHTALYWYRQSLGQGLEFLIYFQGNSAPDKSGLPSDRFSAERTGGSVSTLTIQRTQQEDSAVYLCASSLGGPYEQYFGPGTRLTVT.

This chain joins TRBV11-2 and TRBJ2-7; possibly TRBD2 for D (5 bases). The CDR3 is 11 residues long. V shed 8 bases and J shed 3 bases, with 8 bases lying between them. CDR1 is SGHAT and CDR2 is FQNNGV in the germline V gene. This CDR3 is CASASGYEQYF. CDR3 DNA sequence: TGTGCCAGCGCGAGCGGCTACGAGCAGTACTTC. Based on the CDR3 plus reference TRBV11-2 and TRBJ2-7, the full variable domain is EAGVAQSPRYKIIEKRQSVAFWCNPISGHATLYWYQQILGQGPKLLIQFQNNGVVDDSQLPKDRFSAERLKGVDSTLKIQPAKLEDSAVYLCASASGYEQYFGPGTRLTVT.

The chain carries TRBV13 and TRBJ1-5; 8 positions match TRBD1. Looked up from germline, CDR1 is PRHDT and CDR2 is FYEKMQ (reference sequence). CDR3 size: 14 residues. The ends lost 4 bases at V and 7 bases at J; junction bases unmatched: 6. The CDR3 DNA reads as TGTGCCAGCAGCTCACAGGGGGGCGGGCAGCCCCAGCATTTT. This gives the protein CASSSQGGGQPQHF. Full variable domain (missing parts from reference TRBV13 and TRBJ1-5): AAGVIQSPRHLIKEKRETATLKCYPIPRHDTVYWYQQGPGQDPQFLISFYEKMQSDKGSIPDRFSAQQFSDYHSELNMSSLELGDSALYFCASSSQGGGQPQHFGDGTRLSIL.

The chain couples TRBV11-3 to TRBJ2-3; 9 bases match TRBD2. CDR3 length: 15 residues. Germline trimming cut 5 bases from V and 6 bases from J; bases unmatched to any gene: 9. The V gene's germline CDR1 is SGHNT and CDR2 YENEEA. The DNA of the CDR3 is TGTGCCAGCAGCCGAGCTAGCGGGGAGGGCGATACGCAGTATTTT. Its protein product is CASSRASGEGDTQYF.

Written as DNA, the CDR3 is TGCGCCAGCAGCTTTACACAGGGGGCTAATGGCTACACCTTC. As protein: CASSFTQGANGYTF. The chain uses TRBV5-1 and TRBJ1-2; 9 bases are a match to TRBD1. J lost 6 bases, V lost 2 bases, and 5 bases had no gene match. The CDR3 extends over 14 amino acids. Looked up from germline, CDR1 is SGHRS and CDR2 is YFSETQ.

The V gene is TRBV10-3, the J gene TRBJ1-1; 10 bases match TRBD1. J was trimmed by 1 base and V by 6 bases; bases with no gene match: 5. In germline, CDR1 is ENHRY, CDR2 SYGVKD. The CDR3 spans 15 residues. The CDR3 spells CAIRGTGAANTEAFF. In nucleotides, the CDR3 is TGTGCCATCAGGGGGACAGGGGCCGCGAACACTGAAGCTTTCTTT.

The rearrangement uses TRBV7-9 and TRBJ2-3; D not resolved. The V gene's germline CDR1 is SEHNR and CDR2 FQNEAQ (reference sequence). Between the trimmed V and J ends, which lost 5 bases and 1 base, there was a span of 13 bases. The CDR3 consists of 15 residues. CDR3 in DNA: TGTGCCAGCAGCCGCCCCGGGTGGGGCACAGATACGCAGTATTTT. It encodes CASSRPGWGTDTQYF.

The J gene is TRBJ1-1, the V gene TRBV7-2; D uncertain. Trimming took off 5 bases at V and 0 bases at J, with 7 bases between the two ends. Germline assignment: CDR1 SGHTA and CDR2 FQGNSA. The CDR3 consists of 13 residues. CDR3 amino acids: CASSGRLNTEAFF. CDR3 in DNA: TGTGCCAGCAGCGGGCGACTGAACACTGAAGCTTTCTTT.

V and J are TRBV7-3 and TRBJ2-1; D unclear. Germline CDR1 SGHTA, CDR2 FQGTGA. This CDR3 has 16 amino acids. V was clipped by 2 bases and J by 6 bases, with 17 bases between them. CDR3 in amino acids: CASSLERRTTTNEQFF. The CDR3 nucleotides are TGTGCCAGCAGCTTAGAGAGACGGACCACGACCAATGAGCAGTTCTTC.

V is TRBV5-6 and J is TRBJ1-1, with D possibly TRBD1 on 5 matching bases. The CDR3 length is 13 residues. Per germline, CDR1 SGHDT and CDR2 YYEEEE. V was trimmed by 1 base and J by 6 bases, leaving 10 bases between them. The DNA of the CDR3 is TGTGCCAGCAGCTTGTGGGGGGGATCTGAAGCTTTCTTT. Translating it yields CASSLWGGSEAFF.

The chain employs TRBV30 and TRBJ1-1, with 7 bases fitting TRBD1. CDR1 is GTSNPN, CDR2 SVGIG, per germline (reference sequence). The CDR3 is 13 residues long. The ends lost 8 bases at V and 0 bases at J; junction bases unmatched: 6. The CDR3 DNA is TGTGCCGGCTCGGGACAGATGAACACTGAAGCTTTCTTT. Amino acid sequence: CAGSGQMNTEAFF. Filled out from reference TRBV30 and TRBJ1-1, the complete variable domain reads SQTIHQWPATLVQPVGSPLSLECTVEGTSNPNLYWYRQAAGRGLQLLFYSVGIGQISSEVPQNLSASRPQDRQFILSSKKLLLSDSGFYLCAGSGQMNTEAFFGQGTRLTVV.

As DNA, the CDR3 is TGTGCCAGCAGCCCCTTACAGGAACTATCCGGGGGCTACACCTTC. Protein: CASSPLQELSGGYTF. This rearrangement joins TRBV7-9 to TRBJ1-2, with D tentatively TRBD1 (5 bases). Trimming pared 5 bases from V and 8 bases from J, leaving 21 bases between. The length of the CDR3 is 15 residues. CDR1 is SEHNR, CDR2 FQNEAQ, per germline (reference sequence).

This clone was seen once. The V and J genes are TRBV5-1 and TRBJ2-4, with 14 bases that match TRBD2. Germline CDR1 reads SGHRS; CDR2 reads YFSETQ. V shed 3 bases and J 3 bases; nucleotides not matched to a gene: 2. The CDR3 is 16 amino acids. As DNA, the CDR3 is TGCGCCAGCAGCTCGGGACTAGCGGGGGACAAAAACATTCAGTACTTC. Translation: CASSSGLAGDKNIQYF.

CDR3 region: CAIGQGAWNEQFF. CDR3 nucleotides: TGCGCCATAGGACAGGGGGCATGGAATGAGCAGTTCTTC. V usage is TRBV10-2 and J usage is TRBJ2-1; the match to TRBD1 covers 11 bases. Trimming took 10 bases from V and 7 from J; bases not matched to a gene: 6. CDR1 WSHSY and CDR2 SAAADI come from the germline V gene. The CDR3 is 13 residues long.

This rearrangement joins TRBV11-2 to TRBJ1-1; no clear D. This CDR3 contains 15 residues. Trimming took off 4 bases at V and 1 base at J, with 13 bases between the two ends. Germline lookup yields CDR1 SGHAT and CDR2 FQNNGV. Written as DNA, the CDR3 is TGTGCCAGCAGCTCCCTGTTAGGTTCGAACACTGAAGCTTTCTTT. Its protein product is CASSSLLGSNTEAFF.